What follows are 15 T cell receptor beta chains derived from one specimen sequenced in a study of cytomegalovirus exposure and HLA in healthy donors. PCR primers comprised 60 Vbeta and 13 Jbeta primers. Data came from immunoSEQ multiplex PCR; TCRdb stores just in-frame clones and leaves some out. This sample carries some 70,000 clones, with 7.5% going to the ten biggest clones. Sequencing was carried out using PBMCs. The receptors here all came from a female donor in good health and CMV-seropositive.

The chain joins TRBV6-1 to TRBJ1-3, with TRBD1 identical over 7 bases. Germline V gene data show CDR1 as MNHNS and CDR2 as SASEGT. This CDR3 is built from 16 residues. The V segment lost 4 bases and the J segment 0 bases; nucleotides outside the gene matches: 6. The CDR3 loop is CASSADRRSSGNTIYF. Here the CDR3 DNA reads TGTGCCAGCAGTGCGGACAGGAGGAGCTCTGGAAACACCATATATTTT.

The chain combines TRBV5-8 with TRBJ2-2; D may be TRBD1 (6 bases). Trimming left V 4 bases short and J 4 bases short, with 11 bases between. CDR1 is SGHTS and CDR2 is YDEGEE in the germline V gene. CDR3 length: 14 amino acids. The CDR3 DNA reads TGTGCCAGCAGCATCACAGGGTTCACCGGGGAGCTGTTTTTT. Its protein is CASSITGFTGELFF. Full variable domain (missing parts from reference TRBV5-8 and TRBJ2-2): EAGVTQSPTHLIKTRGQQATLRCSPISGHTSVYWYQQALGLGLQFLLWYDEGEERNRGNFPPRFSGRQFPNYSSELNVNALELEDSALYLCASSITGFTGELFFGEGSRLTVL.

V gene TRBV4-1 combines with J gene TRBJ1-1, with D perhaps TRBD1 (6 bases). V was trimmed by 2 bases and J by 3 bases, leaving 7 bases between them. The CDR3 is made up of 13 amino acids. Germline CDR1 is MGHRA and CDR2 is YSYEKL. The CDR3 sequence: CASSQHRDTEAFF. The CDR3 DNA is TGCGCCAGCAGCCAACACAGGGACACTGAAGCTTTCTTT.

V and J are TRBV6-6 and TRBJ2-3; possibly TRBD1 for D (6 bases). Per germline, CDR1 MNHNY and CDR2 SVGAGI (reference sequence). This CDR3 has 15 residues. V was shortened by 4 bases and J by 0 bases, with 11 bases between the two germline ends. The DNA for the CDR3 is TGTGCCAGCAGTTCACAGGGAAAAAGCACAGATACGCAGTATTTT. This encodes CASSSQGKSTDTQYF.

This rearrangement joins TRBV7-6 to TRBJ2-5; 7 nucleotides line up with TRBD2. The CDR3 has 15 residues. Germline CDR1 reads SGHVS; CDR2 reads FNYEAQ. J lost 1 base, V lost 1 base, and 3 bases had no gene match. Here the CDR3 DNA reads TGTGCCAGCAGCTTAGGGGCTAGCGGCCAAGAGACCCAGTACTTC. Protein product: CASSLGASGQETQYF.

This chain connects TRBV18 to TRBJ2-7; 13 nucleotides line up with TRBD2. Trimming removed 6 bases from V and 3 bases from J; junction bases left unmatched: 5. CDR3 size: 15 residues. Germline V gene data show CDR1 as KGHSH and CDR2 as LQKENI. The CDR3 loop reads CASSPGTSGIYEQYF. As DNA, the CDR3 is TGTGCCAGCTCGCCAGGGACTAGCGGGATCTACGAGCAGTACTTC.

This chain uses TRBV28 with TRBJ1-2; 7 bases are a match to TRBD1. There are 14 residues in the CDR3. In germline, CDR1 is MDHEN, CDR2 SYDVKM. Trimming removed 3 bases from V and 8 bases from J; junction bases left unmatched: 9. CDR3 sequence: CASSLYRGPSGYTF. The CDR3, as DNA: TGTGCCAGCAGTTTGTACAGGGGCCCCAGCGGCTACACCTTC.

V is TRBV9 and J is TRBJ2-2; 9 positions match TRBD2. The CDR3 has 16 amino acids. Germline V gene data show CDR1 as SGDLS and CDR2 as YYNGEE. V trimming: 0 bases; J trimming: 7 bases; junction bases outside the gene matches: 7. The CDR3 DNA sequence: TGTGCCAGCAGCGTAGGTGCGGGGGGGCAAGGCGGGGAGCTGTTTTTT. This encodes CASSVGAGGQGGELFF.

The rearrangement joins TRBV7-2 to TRBJ2-1; D gene ambiguous. The CDR3 is made up of 12 amino acids. The germline V gene has CDR1 SGHTA and CDR2 FQGNSA. Trimming took off 3 bases at V and 4 bases at J, with 4 bases between the two ends. The CDR3 loop is CASSFGYNEQFF. The DNA of the CDR3 is TGTGCCAGCAGCTTCGGTTACAATGAGCAGTTCTTC.

The chain employs TRBV6-5 and TRBJ2-7; TRBD2 matches at 7 bases. The CDR3 is 15 residues long. J was trimmed by 4 bases and V by 0 bases; bases with no gene match: 6. Germline-derived CDR1 and CDR2 are MNHEY and SVGAGI. CDR3: CASSYSPGTKYEQYF. CDR3 nucleotides: TGTGCCAGCAGTTACTCCCCAGGGACTAAGTACGAGCAGTACTTC.

V and J are TRBV9 and TRBJ2-1; 11 bases map to TRBD2. The ends lost 0 bases at V and 7 bases at J; junction bases unmatched: 3. Germline CDR1 and CDR2: SGDLS and YYNGEE. This CDR3 region has 15 residues. The CDR3 coding sequence is TGTGCCAGCAGCGTAGCTAGCGGGGGGCGGAATGAGCAGTTCTTC. This encodes CASSVASGGRNEQFF.

The chain recombines TRBV4-3 with TRBJ2-2, with D perhaps matching TRBD1 (7 bases). CDR1 is LGHNA, CDR2 YSLEER, per germline. This CDR3 contains 15 residues. Trimming pared 0 bases from V and 7 bases from J, leaving 12 bases between. The CDR3 sequence: CASSQDGGGHGELFF. CDR3 bases: TGCGCCAGCAGCCAAGATGGAGGGGGCCACGGGGAGCTGTTTTTT.

The chain combines TRBV9 with TRBJ2-2; the D gene is possibly TRBD1 (6 bases). This CDR3 comprises 16 residues. CDR1 and CDR2 (germline): SGDLS, YYNGEE. V was shortened by 1 base and J by 2 bases, with 12 bases between the two germline ends. The CDR3 protein is CASSVSGTTNTGELFF. CDR3 nucleotide sequence: TGTGCCAGCAGCGTATCCGGGACAACAAACACCGGGGAGCTGTTTTTT.

The chain uses TRBV18 and TRBJ2-2, with D unresolved. Between the trimmed V and J ends, which lost 3 bases and 1 base, there was a span of 12 bases. There are 16 residues in the CDR3. Germline values: CDR1 KGHSH, CDR2 LQKENI. For the CDR3, the DNA is TGTGCCAGCTCACCCGCCCTAAATAGGAACACCGGGGAGCTGTTTTTT. Residues: CASSPALNRNTGELFF.

This chain joins TRBV30 and TRBJ2-1, with 13 bases lining up with TRBD2. The CDR3 contains 15 residues. With 0 bases clipped from V and 8 bases from J, the junction kept 4 bases outside the gene matches. CDR1 is GTSNPN and CDR2 is SVGIG in the germline V gene (reference sequence). The CDR3: CAWSVPGLAGYEQFF. The CDR3, as DNA: TGTGCCTGGAGTGTACCGGGACTAGCGGGGTATGAGCAGTTCTTC. The variable domain in full, completed from reference TRBV30 and TRBJ2-1, reads SQTIHQWPATLVQPVGSPLSLECTVEGTSNPNLYWYRQAAGRGLQLLFYSVGIGQISSEVPQNLSASRPQDRQFILSSKKLLLSDSGFYLCAWSVPGLAGYEQFFGPGTRLTVL.